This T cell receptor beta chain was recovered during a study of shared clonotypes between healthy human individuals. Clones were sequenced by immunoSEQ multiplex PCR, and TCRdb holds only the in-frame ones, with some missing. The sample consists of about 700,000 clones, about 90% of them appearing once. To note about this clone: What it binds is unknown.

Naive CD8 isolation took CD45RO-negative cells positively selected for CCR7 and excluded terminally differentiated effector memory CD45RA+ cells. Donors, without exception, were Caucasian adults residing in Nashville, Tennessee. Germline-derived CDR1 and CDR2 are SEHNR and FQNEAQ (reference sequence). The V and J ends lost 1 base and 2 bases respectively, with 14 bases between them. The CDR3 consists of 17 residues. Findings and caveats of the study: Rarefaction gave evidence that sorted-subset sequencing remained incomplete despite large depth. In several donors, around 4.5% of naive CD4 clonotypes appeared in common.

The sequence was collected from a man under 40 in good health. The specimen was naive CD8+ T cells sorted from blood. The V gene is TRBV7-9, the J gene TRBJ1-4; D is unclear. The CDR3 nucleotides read TGTGCCAGCAGCTTAGTACGTGGGAGGGCGACTAATGAAAAACTGTTTTTT. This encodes CASSLVRGRATNEKLFF.